The 20 T cell receptor beta chains in this list originate from one sample, sequenced in a study of CD8 T cells in Susac syndrome (dated by TCRdb to between 2018 and 2020). To prepare the library, the immunoSEQ multiplex PCR assay was applied. RNA was extracted using the RNeasy kit, and about 0.45 to 1 ug of the RNA was reverse transcribed with random hexamers. TCRdb took the public reads, trimmed them with fastp at Q25, ran MiXCR for clone calling and kept in-frame beta chains. Every entry covers one CDR3 protein and lists the most common genes and DNA from its rows. A total of about 240,000 distinct CDR3 sequences appear in this sample, almost 97% of them only once. Of the sample, around 0.1% falls within the top ten clones. Sample: CD4+ T cells from PBMCs. These receptors originate from a human donor with Susac syndrome.

V is TRBV30 and J is TRBJ1-1, with D hard to call. The CDR3 length is 9 residues. Trimming shortened V by 5 bases and J by 10 bases, and 8 bases separated the two germline ends. CDR1 is GTSNPN and CDR2 is SVGIG in the germline V gene (reference sequence). CDR3 bases: TGTGCCTGGCGGCGCGGAGCTTTCTTT. Translating it yields CAWRRGAFF.

This chain uses TRBV5-1 with TRBJ2-7, with D possibly called TRBD1 or TRBD2 (5 bases each). This CDR3 contains 17 residues. V was clipped by 0 bases and J by 3 bases, with 19 bases between them. From germline, CDR1 is SGHRS and CDR2 YFSETQ. The CDR3 region has the DNA TGCGCCAGCAGCTTGGTGGGGGTGAGGCAAAGCATCTACGAGCAGTACTTC. This translates into CASSLVGVRQSIYEQYF. Looking up the rest from reference TRBV5-1 and TRBJ2-7 gives the full variable domain: KAGVTQTPRYLIKTRGQQVTLSCSPISGHRSVSWYQQTPGQGLQFLFEYFSETQRNKGNFPGRFSGRQFSNSRSEMNVSTLELGDSALYLCASSLVGVRQSIYEQYFGPGTRLTVT.

The V and J genes are TRBV19 and TRBJ1-5; TRBD1 agrees at 9 bases. The CDR3 loop spans 14 amino acids. V dropped 5 bases and J dropped 6; count of bases not matched to a gene: 5. CDR1 is LNHDA and CDR2 is SQIVND in the germline V gene (reference sequence). The CDR3 is CASSRDRETQPQHF. The CDR3 DNA follows: TGTGCCAGTAGTCGGGACAGGGAGACTCAGCCCCAGCATTTT.

The chain links TRBV29-1 to TRBJ1-2; no clear D gene. Germline V lookup: CDR1 SQVTM, CDR2 ANQGSEA. Trimming left V 2 bases short and J 6 bases short, with 10 bases between. The CDR3 extends over 12 amino acids. This chain's CDR3 is CSVEYRSDGYTF. CDR3 coding DNA: TGCAGCGTTGAATACCGCTCCGATGGCTACACCTTC.

The chain carries TRBV7-8 and TRBJ1-2, with 7 bases lining up with TRBD1. CDR3 length: 13 amino acids. V trimming: 5 bases; J trimming: 12 bases; junction bases outside the gene matches: 12. Per the germline V gene, CDR1 is SGHVS and CDR2 is FQNEAQ. The CDR3 reads CASSPRQGTKDTF. In nucleotides, the CDR3 is TGTGCCAGCAGCCCCCGACAGGGAACTAAGGACACCTTC.

This clonotype appeared once. This CDR3 is CASSPGTGGYTDTQYF. In DNA, the CDR3 is TGTGCCAGCAGCCCCGGGACAGGGGGCTACACAGATACGCAGTATTTT. The chain has TRBV28 and TRBJ2-3, with 12 bases aligning to TRBD1. Germline assignment: CDR1 MDHEN and CDR2 SYDVKM. CDR3 size: 16 residues. Losses at the gene ends were 6 bases for V and 2 bases for J; bases not matched to a gene: 6.

This chain links TRBV5-1 with TRBJ2-5; no clear D gene. Germline CDR1 SGHRS, CDR2 YFSETQ. The CDR3 consists of 16 residues. V lost 1 base and J lost 5, with 18 bases in between. The CDR3 protein is CASSLSAYDYPETQYF. The DNA of the CDR3 is TGCGCCAGCAGCTTGTCAGCGTATGATTACCCGGAGACCCAGTACTTC.

This clonotype was seen just once. This chain connects TRBV20-1 to TRBJ1-2, with TRBD1 identical over 8 bases. Trimming cost V 5 bases and J 0 bases; bases outside gene matches: 5. Per germline, CDR1 DFQATT and CDR2 SNEGSKA (reference sequence). The CDR3 is 14 amino acids. Written as DNA, the CDR3 is TGCAGTGCTTTGGACAGGGAAGCTAACTATGGCTACACCTTC. Translated: CSALDREANYGYTF.

This chain links TRBV20-1 with TRBJ2-7; 10 nucleotides line up with TRBD2. The CDR3 runs to 14 residues. Trimming cost V 6 bases and J 6 bases; bases outside gene matches: 11. Germline assignment: CDR1 DFQATT and CDR2 SNEGSKA (reference sequence). The CDR3 loop is CSAFRTSGGGEQYF. CDR3 nucleotide sequence: TGCAGTGCCTTCCGGACTAGCGGAGGGGGCGAGCAGTACTTC.

With respect to this clonotype: The junction and the germline gene differ at one end; a read error may be behind it. The chain carries TRBV15 and TRBJ1-1; D is unclear. Germline V gene data show CDR1 as LNHNV and CDR2 as YYDKDF (reference sequence). The CDR3 is 13 residues long. The CDR3 reads CATSRDRVTIRDF. CDR3 sequence (DNA): TGTGCCACCAGCAGAGATCGCGTGACGATCCGGGACTTT.

The chain joins TRBV9 to TRBJ1-1; TRBD1 might be the D (6 bases). V was clipped by 0 bases and J by 7 bases, with 16 bases between them. The germline CDR1 and CDR2 sequences are SGDLS and YYNGEE. This CDR3 comprises 15 residues. The CDR3 spells CASSVGNRDVIEAFF. The CDR3 region has the DNA TGTGCCAGCAGCGTAGGCAACAGGGACGTTATTGAAGCTTTCTTT.

This clonotype occurred once. This sequence joins TRBV30 and TRBJ1-1; D gene unclear. This CDR3 contains 13 residues. The V end lost 2 bases, the J end lost 4 bases, and 11 bases lay between the germline ends. The germline V gene has CDR1 GTSNPN and CDR2 SVGIG (reference sequence). CDR3 protein: CAWSPRLATEAFF. CDR3 DNA sequence: TGTGCCTGGAGTCCAAGGTTGGCCACTGAAGCTTTCTTT.

The chain employs TRBV11-3 and TRBJ1-4; D gene uncertain. Trimming cost V 4 bases and J 8 bases, with 5 bases left between them. The CDR3 contains 11 residues. Germline V gene sequence: CDR1 SGHNT, CDR2 YENEEA. CDR3 sequence: CASSWGEKLFF. DNA of the CDR3: TGTGCCAGCAGCTGGGGAGAAAAACTGTTTTTT. The whole variable domain, filled in from reference TRBV11-3 and TRBJ1-4, reads EAGVVQSPRYKIIEKKQPVAFWCNPISGHNTLYWYLQNLGQGPELLIRYENEEAVDDSQLPKDRFSAERLKGVDSTLKIQPAELGDSAVYLCASSWGEKLFFGSGTQLSVL.

The rearrangement uses TRBV9 and TRBJ2-7, with 7 bases aligning to TRBD2. Germline V gene sequence: CDR1 SGDLS, CDR2 YYNGEE. CDR3 length equals 13 residues. J lost 9 bases, V lost 2 bases, and 8 bases had no gene match. The chain's CDR3 is CASSVNSGRAQYF. CDR3 in DNA: TGTGCCAGCAGCGTCAACTCAGGGAGGGCGCAGTACTTC.

The V gene is TRBV28, the J gene TRBJ2-5; 7 nucleotides match TRBD1. Germline CDR1 MDHEN, CDR2 SYDVKM. The trim removed 3 bases at V and 6 bases at J, leaving 13 bases unmatched. This CDR3 is built from 16 residues. Written as DNA, the CDR3 is TGTGCCAGCAGTTTCTCGGGCAGGGGGTTTGAGAAGACCCAGTACTTC. This gives the protein CASSFSGRGFEKTQYF. Full variable domain (remainder filled in from reference TRBV28 and TRBJ2-5): DVKVTQSSRYLVKRTGEKVFLECVQDMDHENMFWYRQDPGLGLRLIYFSYDVKMKEKGDIPEGYSVSREKKERFSLILESASTNQTSMYLCASSFSGRGFEKTQYFGPGTRLLVL.

The chain links TRBV12-3 or TRBV12-4 to TRBJ2-7; D is tentatively TRBD1 or TRBD2 (6 bases each). V lost 2 bases, J lost 3 bases, and 11 bases lay in between. The CDR3 totals 14 residues. The CDR3 protein is CASSLRGPNYEQYF. Here the CDR3 DNA reads TGTGCCAGCAGTTTACGGGGGCCGAACTACGAGCAGTACTTC.

V and J are TRBV29-1 and TRBJ2-7; D is uncertain. Germline CDR1 and CDR2: SQVTM and ANQGSEA. The CDR3 extends over 15 amino acids. This CDR3 reads CSVLVWAPNGYEQYF. The CDR3 coding sequence is TGCAGTGTACTTGTATGGGCACCGAATGGGTACGAGCAGTACTTC.

The chain links TRBV14 to TRBJ2-1; no clear D gene. The germline gives CDR1 SGHDN, CDR2 FVKESK. The CDR3 consists of 13 residues. Trimming took 4 bases from V and 4 from J, leaving 8 bases between them. CDR3 residues: CASSLVRYNEQFF. CDR3 bases: TGTGCCAGCAGCCTCGTGAGGTACAATGAGCAGTTCTTC.

The chain employs TRBV20-1 and TRBJ2-3, with D tentatively TRBD1 or TRBD2 (5 bases each). V lost 0 bases and J lost 4, with 14 bases in between. The CDR3 totals 15 residues. Germline CDR1 DFQATT, CDR2 SNEGSKA (reference sequence). The CDR3 sequence: CSARDRGSAPDTQYF. CDR3 sequence (DNA): TGCAGTGCTAGAGACCGGGGCTCTGCCCCAGATACGCAGTATTTT.

DNA for the CDR3: TGTGCCAGCAGCCAAGGTGTCCGGATAGCCCCTGGCCAAGAGACCCAGTACTTC. Translated: CASSQGVRIAPGQETQYF. The chain joins TRBV4-2 to TRBJ2-5; no clear D gene. CDR3 size: 18 residues. Germline V gene lookup returns CDR1 LGHNA and CDR2 YNFKEQ. With 1 base removed from V and 1 base from J, the gap between germline ends came to 19 bases.